This TCR beta chain was sequenced in a study of blood T cell repertoires in COVID-19. This clone appeared a few times. Sequencing was performed with immunoSEQ multiplex PCR; in TCRdb, only in-frame clones are kept and a portion is missing. The data contain tens of thousands of clones, less than 95% of them seen just once; the ten biggest clones take up approximately 7%. V lost 2 bases and J 3 bases, leaving 7 bases between the germline ends. Germline CDR1 MNHEY, CDR2 SVGAGI. The CDR3 is made up of 13 amino acids. Sequencing was done on a sample of peripheral blood. The rearrangement uses TRBV6-5 and TRBJ1-1; D possibly corresponds to TRBD1 (5 bases). The clonotype was recovered from a man between 18 and 29 years old with COVID-19, enrolled during active disease. The CDR3 DNA follows: TGTGCCAGCAGTTACGGCAGGGACACTGAAGCTTTCTTT. Translation gives CASSYGRDTEAFF.